These 9 T cell receptor beta chains came from one sample sequenced in a study of PD-L1 blockade in urothelial cancer. Noted time point: pretreatment peripheral blood. The protocol was immunoSEQ multiplex PCR, while the TCRdb copy is restricted to in-frame clones and leaves out a portion. Counted here are 50,000 to 75,000 clones, 81% occurring once; the ten biggest clones make up 1.6%. The sequencing used PBMCs, collected around atezolizumab (anti-PD-L1) treatment. The receptors stem from a man between 65 and 85 years old with urothelial cancer.

The chain is built from TRBV5-1 and TRBJ1-5; 7 nucleotides match TRBD1. V lost 4 bases and J lost 3; bases outside the gene matches: 4. The CDR3 is 14 amino acids. Germline CDR1 is SGHRS and CDR2 is YFSETQ. The CDR3 loop reads CASSETGANQPQHF. The CDR3 DNA sequence: TGCGCCAGCAGCGAAACAGGGGCCAATCAGCCCCAGCATTTT.

The CDR3 reads CATSSYRDIDEKLFF. CDR3 sequence (DNA): TGTGCCACCAGCAGCTACAGGGACATTGATGAAAAACTGTTTTTT. This chain uses TRBV15 with TRBJ1-4; perhaps TRBD1 as D (6 bases). V was cut by 3 bases and J by 6 bases, with 14 bases left in between. Germline V gene data show CDR1 as LNHNV and CDR2 as YYDKDF (reference sequence). The CDR3 is 15 residues long.

V gene TRBV5-4 combines with J gene TRBJ2-3; a possible D gene is TRBD1 (6 bases). The V gene's germline CDR1 is SGHNT and CDR2 YYREEE (reference sequence). The CDR3 is made up of 16 amino acids. Trimming removed 1 base at V and 1 base at J, with 13 bases between. The CDR3 here is CASSLTTGSGTDTQYF. The CDR3, as DNA: TGTGCCAGCAGCTTGACTACAGGGTCTGGCACAGATACGCAGTATTTT.

J is TRBJ2-1 and V is TRBV28, with 7 nucleotides matching TRBD2. J gave up 7 bases and V 2 bases, and 2 bases lay outside the gene matches. Germline CDR1 MDHEN, CDR2 SYDVKM. The CDR3 runs 13 residues. The CDR3 spells CASSLGGGNEQFF. In nucleotides, the CDR3 is TGTGCCAGCAGTTTAGGGGGGGGGAATGAGCAGTTCTTC.

As for this clone: Germline and junction disagree at one end, which may indicate a read error. This chain links TRBV10-3 with TRBJ2-7; 7 bases line up with TRBD2. Germline V gene sequence: CDR1 ENHRY, CDR2 SYGVKD. CDR3 length: 17 residues. The CDR3 nucleotides read TGTGCCATCAGTGAGTCCTGGGGAGGGCAGGGAACCTACGGGCAGTACTTC. Translating it yields CAISESWGGQGTYGQYF.

V gene TRBV29-1 combines with J gene TRBJ2-3; maybe TRBD2 (7 bases). The CDR3 extends over 16 amino acids. Deletions cut 6 bases from V and 2 bases from J, with 21 bases between. Germline CDR1 and CDR2: SQVTM and ANQGSEA. CDR3 protein: CSVTLLGGRNTDTQYF. CDR3 sequence (DNA): TGCAGCGTCACCTTGTTGGGGGGGCGGAACACAGATACGCAGTATTTT.

The rearrangement joins TRBV28 to TRBJ1-1; D is uncertain. The CDR3 covers 12 residues. The V gene lost 4 bases and the J gene lost 10 bases, with 13 bases spanning the gap. CDR1 is MDHEN and CDR2 is SYDVKM in the germline V gene. In nucleotides, the CDR3 is TGTGCCAGCAGTTCTCCTCGGGTCCCAGCTTTCTTT. It yields the protein CASSSPRVPAFF.

This clone was observed a single time. V and J are TRBV11-1 and TRBJ2-7; D may be TRBD2 (6 bases). CDR1 is SGHAT and CDR2 is FQDESV in the germline V gene (reference sequence). V lost 1 base and J lost 3, with 13 bases in between. The CDR3 totals 15 residues. This chain's CDR3 is CASSLGTGSNYEQYF. CDR3 DNA sequence: TGTGCCAGCAGCTTAGGGACCGGGAGCAACTACGAGCAGTACTTC.

V is TRBV7-2 and J is TRBJ2-3; 8 nucleotides line up with TRBD2. The CDR3 has 16 amino acids. CDR1 and CDR2 from the germline V gene are SGHTA and FQGNSA. Trimming cost V 1 base and J 2 bases; bases outside gene matches: 5. The CDR3 loop reads CASSLVGGRNTDTQYF. The CDR3 nucleotides are TGTGCCAGCAGCTTAGTTGGCGGGAGGAACACAGATACGCAGTATTTT. The full variable domain, rest sourced from reference TRBV7-2 and TRBJ2-3, is GAGVSQSPSNKVTEKGKDVELRCDPISGHTALYWYRQSLGQGLEFLIYFQGNSAPDKSGLPSDRFSAERTGGSVSTLTIQRTQQEDSAVYLCASSLVGGRNTDTQYFGPGTRLTVL.